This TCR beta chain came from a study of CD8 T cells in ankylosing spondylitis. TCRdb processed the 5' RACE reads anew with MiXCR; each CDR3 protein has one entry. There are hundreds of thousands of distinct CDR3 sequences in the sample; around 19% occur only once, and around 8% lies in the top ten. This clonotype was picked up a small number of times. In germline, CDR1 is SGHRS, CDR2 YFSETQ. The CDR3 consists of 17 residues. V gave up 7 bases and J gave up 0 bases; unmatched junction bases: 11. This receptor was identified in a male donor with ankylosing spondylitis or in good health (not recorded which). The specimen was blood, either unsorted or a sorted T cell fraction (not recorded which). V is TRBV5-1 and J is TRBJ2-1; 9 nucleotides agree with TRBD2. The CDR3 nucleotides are TGCGCCAGCCGAGGGCTAGCGGGGTCAAGCTCCTACAATGAGCAGTTCTTC. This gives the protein CASRGLAGSSSYNEQFF.